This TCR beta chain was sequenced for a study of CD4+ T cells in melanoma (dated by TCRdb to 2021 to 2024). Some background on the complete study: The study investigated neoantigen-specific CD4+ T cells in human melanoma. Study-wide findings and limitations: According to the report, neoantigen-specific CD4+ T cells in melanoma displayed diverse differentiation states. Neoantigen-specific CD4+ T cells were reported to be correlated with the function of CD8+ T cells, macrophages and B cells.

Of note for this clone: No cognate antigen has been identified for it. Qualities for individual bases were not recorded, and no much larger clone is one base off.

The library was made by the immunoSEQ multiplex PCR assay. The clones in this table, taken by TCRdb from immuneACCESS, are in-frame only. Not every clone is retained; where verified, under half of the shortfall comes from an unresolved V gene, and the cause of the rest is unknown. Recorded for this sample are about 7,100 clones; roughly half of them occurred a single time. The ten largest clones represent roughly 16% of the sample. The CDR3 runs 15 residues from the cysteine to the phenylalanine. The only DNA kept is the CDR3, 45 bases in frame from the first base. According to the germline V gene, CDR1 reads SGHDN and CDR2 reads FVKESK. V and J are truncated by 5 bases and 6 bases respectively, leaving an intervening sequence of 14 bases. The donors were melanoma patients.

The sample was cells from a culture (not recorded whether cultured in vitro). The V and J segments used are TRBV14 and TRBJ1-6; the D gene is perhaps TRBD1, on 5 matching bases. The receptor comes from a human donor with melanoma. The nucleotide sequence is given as TGTGCCAGCAGCTGGGGGGGAGTGGGTAATTCACCCCTCCACTTT. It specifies CASSWGGVGNSPLHF.